The 27 T cell receptor beta chains below were found in one sample sequenced in a study of blood T cell repertoires in COVID-19. Here immunoSEQ multiplex PCR was the method, and the copy in TCRdb shows in-frame clones only, minus some. The profile shows about 270,000 clones, more than 75% of them singletons. The specimen sequenced was peripheral blood. Every receptor here comes from a man between 35 and 55 years old with active or convalescent COVID-19.

A word on this clone: One junction end disagrees with the germline gene, perhaps due to a read error. The DNA for the CDR3 is TGTGCCACCAGTCCGGACTCCTCGAACACCGGGGAGCTGTTTTTT. It yields the protein CATSPDSSNTGELFF. The chain has TRBV6-4 and TRBJ2-2; TRBD2 is a possible D gene (5 bases). The CDR3 is made up of 15 amino acids. From germline, CDR1 is MRHNA and CDR2 SNTAGT.

This chain connects TRBV27 to TRBJ1-4; D ambiguous. This CDR3 spans 14 amino acids. Germline-derived CDR1 and CDR2 are MNHEY and SMNVEV (reference sequence). The V and J ends lost 3 bases and 1 base respectively, with 6 bases between them. CDR3 nucleotide sequence: TGTGCCAGCAGTTTCCTCGGAACTAATGAAAAACTGTTTTTT. Amino acid sequence: CASSFLGTNEKLFF.

Here the CDR3 reads CASSGLGGQGYTF. The CDR3 region has the DNA TGCGCCAGCAGCGGGTTGGGGGGGCAAGGCTACACCTTC. The genes are TRBV5-1 and TRBJ1-2; D is perhaps TRBD1 (6 bases). Trimming pared 4 bases from V and 8 bases from J, leaving 15 bases between. This CDR3 is built from 13 residues. CDR1 is SGHRS, CDR2 YFSETQ, per germline.

V usage is TRBV7-3 and J usage is TRBJ2-5; possible D gene TRBD1, 6 bases. V lost 4 bases, J lost 0 bases, and 12 bases lay in between. The CDR3 totals 15 residues. Germline values: CDR1 SGHTA, CDR2 FQGTGA. CDR3 nucleotides: TGTGCCAGCAGCTCACTCGGGACAAACCAAGAGACCCAGTACTTC. This gives the protein CASSSLGTNQETQYF.

As concerns this clone: Different DNA sequences within this sample yield the same CDR3. The gene calls are TRBV18 and TRBJ2-7; 9 bases align to TRBD1. The junction had 2 bases not matched to a gene; V was cut back by 3 bases and J by 2 bases. This CDR3 has 14 amino acids. Germline V gene sequence: CDR1 KGHSH, CDR2 LQKENI. The CDR3 here is CASSPGQGTYEQYF. Here the CDR3 DNA reads TGTGCCAGCTCACCGGGACAGGGAACCTACGAGCAGTACTTC. Supplemented by reference TRBV18 and TRBJ2-7, the full variable domain reads NAGVMQNPRHLVRRRGQEARLRCSPMKGHSHVYWYRQLPEEGLKFMVYLQKENIIDESGMPKERFSAEFPKEGPSILRIQQVVRGDSAAYFCASSPGQGTYEQYFGPGTRLTVT.

The genes are TRBV19 and TRBJ2-2; a weak D match, TRBD2 (5 bases). The CDR3 loop spans 13 amino acids. V was cut by 10 bases and J by 4 bases, with 13 bases left in between. Germline assignment: CDR1 LNHDA and CDR2 SQIVND (reference sequence). As DNA, the CDR3 is TGTGCCACCAGGACGGGGAGCACCGGGGAGCTGTTTTTT. This encodes CATRTGSTGELFF.

This clone was found once. CDR3 amino acids: CASSHGDNQPQHF. The CDR3 region has the DNA TGTGCCAGCAGCCACGGGGATAATCAGCCCCAGCATTTT. The rearrangement links TRBV3-1 (or the pseudogene TRBV3-2) to TRBJ1-5; D not resolved. V lost 3 bases and J lost 4, with 7 bases in between. The CDR3 is 13 residues long. The germline V gene has CDR1 LGHDT and CDR2 YNNKEL (reference sequence).

The CDR3 is CATSDAPGTGTGASGSRGTDTQYF. CDR3 DNA sequence: TGTGCCACCAGTGATGCCCCCGGGACAGGTACCGGGGCTAGCGGGAGCAGGGGCACAGATACGCAGTATTTT. This chain links TRBV24-1 with TRBJ2-3; 10 bases align to TRBD2. J was trimmed by 1 base and V by 3 bases; bases with no gene match: 27. The CDR3 contains 24 residues. CDR1 and CDR2 from the germline V gene are KGHDR and SFDVKD.

This clone was seen more than once but under ten times. The chain joins TRBV2 to TRBJ1-4; possible D gene TRBD1, 5 bases. The length of the CDR3 is 15 residues. Germline CDR1 reads SNHLY; CDR2 reads FYNNEI. V lost 2 bases and J 1 base, leaving 8 bases between the germline ends. CDR3 protein: CASSEWQGTNEKLFF. The CDR3 DNA is TGTGCCAGCAGTGAATGGCAGGGAACTAATGAAAAACTGTTTTTT. The variable domain in full, completed from reference TRBV2 and TRBJ1-4, reads EPEVTQTPSHQVTQMGQEVILRCVPISNHLYFYWYRQILGQKVEFLVSFYNNEISEKSEIFDDQFSVERPDGSNFTLKIRSTKLEDSAMYFCASSEWQGTNEKLFFGSGTQLSVL.

V usage is TRBV7-6 and J usage is TRBJ2-1, with 9 nucleotides matching TRBD2. Germline CDR1 and CDR2: SGHVS and FNYEAQ. The CDR3 has 14 residues. The trim removed 3 bases at V and 5 bases at J, leaving 2 bases unmatched. CDR3: CASSFGLANNEQFF. DNA for the CDR3: TGTGCCAGCAGCTTCGGACTAGCGAACAATGAGCAGTTCTTC.

V usage is TRBV5-6 and J usage is TRBJ2-3, with 10 bases that match TRBD2. CDR1 and CDR2 (germline): SGHDT, YYEEEE. V shed 2 bases and J 6 bases; nucleotides not matched to a gene: 6. The CDR3 is 15 amino acids. The CDR3, as DNA: TGTGCCAGCAGCTTTGGGCTAGCGGGAGTGGATACGCAGTATTTT. Translation gives CASSFGLAGVDTQYF.

The V and J genes are TRBV5-4 and TRBJ2-3; a weak D match, TRBD1 (6 bases). The germline CDR1 and CDR2 sequences are SGHNT and YYREEE (reference sequence). The CDR3 extends over 15 amino acids. The V and J ends lost 1 base and 1 base respectively, with 10 bases between them. The CDR3 nucleotides read TGTGCCAGCAGCTTGCGGGCAGGGGGCACAGATACGCAGTATTTT. Translation gives CASSLRAGGTDTQYF. The full variable domain, its missing parts supplied by reference TRBV5-4 and TRBJ2-3, is ETGVTQSPTHLIKTRGQQVTLRCSSQSGHNTVSWYQQALGQGPQFIFQYYREEENGRGNFPPRFSGLQFPNYSSELNVNALELDDSALYLCASSLRAGGTDTQYFGPGTRLTVL.

V gene TRBV3-1 (or the pseudogene TRBV3-2) combines with J gene TRBJ2-3; D remains unclear. Germline CDR1 and CDR2: LGHDT and YNNKEL (reference sequence). This CDR3 is built from 15 residues. The ends were cut back, 1 base at V and 0 bases at J, with 8 bases in the middle. CDR3 sequence (DNA): TGTGCCAGCAGCCAAGGTTTGGGCAGCACAGATACGCAGTATTTT. Protein sequence: CASSQGLGSTDTQYF.

V usage is TRBV28 and J usage is TRBJ1-1; 8 nucleotides line up with TRBD1. CDR1 is MDHEN, CDR2 SYDVKM, per germline. This CDR3 is built from 12 residues. V shed 7 bases and J 11 bases; nucleotides not matched to a gene: 9. CDR3: CASTQQGGSAFF. The CDR3 region has the DNA TGTGCCAGCACCCAACAGGGGGGGTCTGCTTTCTTT.

The chain's CDR3 is CASSQRDRNEKLFF. CDR3 DNA sequence: TGTGCCAGCAGCCAACGGGACAGAAATGAAAAACTGTTTTTT. The chain recombines TRBV3-1 (or the pseudogene TRBV3-2) with TRBJ1-4; 7 nucleotides agree with TRBD1. Germline trimming cut 2 bases from V and 5 bases from J; bases unmatched to any gene: 2. Germline CDR1 and CDR2: LGHDT and YNNKEL (reference sequence). The CDR3 has 14 residues.

This clone has only one observation. The chain couples TRBV9 to TRBJ1-6; 9 bases align to TRBD1. The CDR3 contains 16 residues. CDR1 and CDR2 (germline): SGDLS, YYNGEE. The J segment lost 7 bases and the V segment lost 4 bases, leaving 9 bases of the junction unmatched. The CDR3 DNA follows: TGTGCCAGCAGCCCCCGTACAGGGGGCGTGAATTCACCCCTCCACTTT. It codes for CASSPRTGGVNSPLHF.

Here the CDR3 DNA reads TGTGCCAGCAGCCGCCTGACAGGGAAAAAGAACAATGAGCAGTTCTTC. Translated: CASSRLTGKKNNEQFF. The rearrangement links TRBV11-2 to TRBJ2-1; 7 positions match TRBD1. There are 16 residues in the CDR3. V trimming: 5 bases; J trimming: 5 bases; junction bases outside the gene matches: 12. Germline loops: CDR1 SGHAT, CDR2 FQNNGV. The full variable domain, rest sourced from reference TRBV11-2 and TRBJ2-1, is EAGVAQSPRYKIIEKRQSVAFWCNPISGHATLYWYQQILGQGPKLLIQFQNNGVVDDSQLPKDRFSAERLKGVDSTLKIQPAKLEDSAVYLCASSRLTGKKNNEQFFGPGTRLTVL.

The V gene is TRBV6-6, the J gene TRBJ2-5; D is perhaps TRBD1 (5 bases). The CDR3 runs 15 residues. The germline CDR1 and CDR2 sequences are MNHNY and SVGAGI (reference sequence). V lost 2 bases and J lost 4, with 14 bases in between. CDR3 residues: CASSYGQGVGETQYF. CDR3 bases: TGTGCCAGCAGTTACGGGCAAGGGGTTGGAGAGACCCAGTACTTC.

The chain recombines TRBV27 with TRBJ2-3; possibly TRBD2 for D (5 bases). CDR1 and CDR2 from the germline V gene are MNHEY and SMNVEV (reference sequence). The CDR3 runs 15 residues. V was shortened by 4 bases and J by 0 bases, with 11 bases between the two germline ends. The CDR3 nucleotides read TGTGCCAGCAGTTCCCTAGCACCTAGCACAGATACGCAGTATTTT. Its translation: CASSSLAPSTDTQYF.

The genes are TRBV4-2 and TRBJ1-2; TRBD1 matches 12 bases. After removal of 0 bases from V and 1 base from J, the junction contained 6 bases not matched to a gene. Per germline, CDR1 LGHNA and CDR2 YNFKEQ. The CDR3 has 18 residues. CDR3 protein: CASSQEGTGGYLNYGYTF. DNA for the CDR3: TGTGCCAGCAGCCAAGAGGGGACAGGGGGCTATCTTAACTATGGCTACACCTTC.

The rearrangement links TRBV6-1 to TRBJ2-5; 7 nucleotides align to TRBD2. V trimming: 4 bases; J trimming: 0 bases; junction bases outside the gene matches: 11. In germline, CDR1 is MNHNS, CDR2 SASEGT. The CDR3 runs to 17 residues. CDR3 sequence (DNA): TGTGCCAGCAGTGGAGGGCGGGGGATACGGTACCAAGAGACCCAGTACTTC. Its protein product is CASSGGRGIRYQETQYF.

This clone was counted a single time. The chain couples TRBV27 to TRBJ2-7; TRBD1 agrees at 8 bases. J gave up 4 bases and V 2 bases, and 7 bases lay outside the gene matches. Per germline, CDR1 MNHEY and CDR2 SMNVEV (reference sequence). This CDR3 has 15 residues. The CDR3 reads CASSLGQGRKYEQYF. The CDR3 bases are TGTGCCAGCAGTTTAGGACAGGGAAGAAAGTACGAGCAGTACTTC.

The V and J genes are TRBV27 and TRBJ2-5; D perhaps matches TRBD2 (5 bases). CDR3 size: 15 residues. Germline lookup yields CDR1 MNHEY and CDR2 SMNVEV (reference sequence). Trimming took 3 bases from V and 4 from J, leaving 15 bases between them. CDR3 in amino acids: CASSFRRPGSETQYF. The CDR3 DNA reads TGTGCCAGCAGTTTTAGGCGTCCGGGGTCAGAGACCCAGTACTTC.

The chain carries TRBV11-3 and TRBJ2-7; D is possibly TRBD2 (5 bases). Germline loops: CDR1 SGHNT, CDR2 YENEEA. The CDR3 extends over 14 amino acids. Trimming removed 10 bases from V and 1 base from J, with 17 bases in between. DNA for the CDR3: TGTGCCACCCAGTCAACTCGAGGGTCCTACGAGCAGTACTTC. Protein: CATQSTRGSYEQYF.

This clone was observed a single time. The chain joins TRBV13 to TRBJ2-1, with a weak D call TRBD1 (6 bases). The V gene's germline CDR1 is PRHDT and CDR2 FYEKMQ (reference sequence). The CDR3 extends over 15 amino acids. V lost 6 bases, J lost 2 bases, and 14 bases lay in between. CDR3 sequence: CASSLLGATYNEQFF. CDR3 DNA sequence: TGTGCCAGCAGTCTCCTGGGGGCCACCTACAATGAGCAGTTCTTC.

V is TRBV30 and J is TRBJ2-3, with D possibly matching TRBD2 (6 bases). Deletions cut 4 bases from V and 2 bases from J, with 10 bases between. Germline-derived CDR1 and CDR2 are GTSNPN and SVGIG (reference sequence). The CDR3 loop spans 13 amino acids. CDR3: CAWTRGITDTQYF. CDR3 DNA sequence: TGTGCCTGGACTCGCGGGATCACAGATACGCAGTATTTT.

The rearrangement links TRBV5-1 to TRBJ2-2; D remains unclear. V shed 4 bases and J shed 0 bases, with 10 bases lying between them. Germline assignment: CDR1 SGHRS and CDR2 YFSETQ. The CDR3 is made up of 15 amino acids. The CDR3 region has the DNA TGCGCCAGCAGCCCTACCACAGCGAACACCGGGGAGCTGTTTTTT. This translates into CASSPTTANTGELFF.